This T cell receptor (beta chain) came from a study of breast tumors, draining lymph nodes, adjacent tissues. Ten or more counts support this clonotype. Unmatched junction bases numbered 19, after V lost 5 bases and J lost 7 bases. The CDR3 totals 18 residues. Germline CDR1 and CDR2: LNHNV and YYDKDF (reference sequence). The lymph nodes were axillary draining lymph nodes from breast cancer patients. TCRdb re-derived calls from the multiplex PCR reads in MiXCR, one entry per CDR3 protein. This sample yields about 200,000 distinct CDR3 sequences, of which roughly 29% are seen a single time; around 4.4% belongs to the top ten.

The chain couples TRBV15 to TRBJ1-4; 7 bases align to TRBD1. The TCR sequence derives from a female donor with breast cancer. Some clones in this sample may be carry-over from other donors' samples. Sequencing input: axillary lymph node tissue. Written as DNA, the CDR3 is TGTGCCACCAGCTCCCGGGGGAAGGGGGCACCCGGCGGTGAAAAACTGTTTTTT. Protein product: CATSSRGKGAPGGEKLFF.